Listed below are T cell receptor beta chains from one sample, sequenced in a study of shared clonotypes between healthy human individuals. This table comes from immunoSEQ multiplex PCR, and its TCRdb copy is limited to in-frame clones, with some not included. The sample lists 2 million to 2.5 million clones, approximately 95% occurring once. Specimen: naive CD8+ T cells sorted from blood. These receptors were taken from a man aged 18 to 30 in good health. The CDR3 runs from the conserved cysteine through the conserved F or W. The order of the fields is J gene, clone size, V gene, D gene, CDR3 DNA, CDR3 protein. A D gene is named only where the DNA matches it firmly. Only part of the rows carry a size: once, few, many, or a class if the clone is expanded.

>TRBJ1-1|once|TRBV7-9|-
TGTGCCAGCAGCTTAGCCCCCTGGGGGTCGTACGACACTGAAGCTTTCTTT
CASSLAPWGSYDTEAFF
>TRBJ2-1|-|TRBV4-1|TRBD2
TGCGCCAGCAGCCAAGAGTCCTTCCTAGCGGGGCCCCCTGAGCAGTTCTTC
CASSQESFLAGPPEQFF
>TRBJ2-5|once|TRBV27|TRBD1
TGTGCCACCATGCCAGGACAGGGTGAGACCCAGTACTTC
CATMPGQGETQYF
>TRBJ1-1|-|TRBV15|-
TGTGCCACCAGCAGACACCGGGATTTTCTTGAAGCTTTCTTT
CATSRHRDFLEAFF
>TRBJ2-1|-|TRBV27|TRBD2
TGTGCCAGCAGTTCCGAGGGACTAGTGTACAATGAGCAGTTCTTC
CASSSEGLVYNEQFF
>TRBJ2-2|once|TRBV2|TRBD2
TGTGCCAGCGGGCCGGGACTAGCGGACACCGGGGAGCTGTTTTTT
CASGPGLADTGELFF
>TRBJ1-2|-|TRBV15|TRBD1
TGTGCCACCAGCACAGACAGGGTAACCTATGGCTACACCTTC
CATSTDRVTYGYTF
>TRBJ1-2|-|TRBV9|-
TGTGCCAGCAGCGTCACCCACCGGGAGATGGGTGGCTACACCTTC
CASSVTHREMGGYTF
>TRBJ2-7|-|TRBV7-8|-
TGTGCCAGCAGCCCCTTCGGGAGAGGCTCCTACGAGCAGTACTTC
CASSPFGRGSYEQYF
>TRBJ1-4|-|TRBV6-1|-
TGTGCCAGCAGTGAAGGGTTTGTAGGGGAAAAACTGTTTTTT
CASSEGFVGEKLFF
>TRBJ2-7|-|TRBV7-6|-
TGTGCCAGCAGCTTAGCTGGGGACTACGAGCAGTACTTC
CASSLAGDYEQYF
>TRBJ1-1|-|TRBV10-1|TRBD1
TGCGCCAGCAGGGAGGGGGCCGCTCCCCAGAACGCTGAAGCTTTCTTT
CASREGAAPQNAEAFF
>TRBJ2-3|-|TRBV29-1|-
TGCAGCGTTGATTCGGGTTTCACAGATACGCAGTATTTT
CSVDSGFTDTQYF
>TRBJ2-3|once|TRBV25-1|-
TGTGCCAGCAGTGAATATGGTGGAGGTACAGATACGCAGTATTTT
CASSEYGGGTDTQYF
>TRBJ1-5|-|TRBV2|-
TGTGCCAGCAGGACCCCTGGTGGCAGGGCAGCCCAGCATTTT
CASRTPGGRAAQHF
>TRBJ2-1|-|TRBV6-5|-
TGTGCCAGCAGAGCCCGGGACTTTTACAATGAGCAGTTCTTC
CASRARDFYNEQFF
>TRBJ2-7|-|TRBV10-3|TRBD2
TGTGCCATCAGTGACTCTAGCGGTTCAAAGGATCTGTACTTC
CAISDSSGSKDLYF
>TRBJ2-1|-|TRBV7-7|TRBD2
TGTGCTAGCAGCTTAGATCTATCCGGGACTAGCGGAGTTGGGGGGAATGAGCAGTTCTTC
CASSLDLSGTSGVGGNEQFF
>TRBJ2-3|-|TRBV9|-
TGTGCCAGCAGCGTAGCTGAGGACTACCCCACAGATACGCAGTATTTT
CASSVAEDYPTDTQYF
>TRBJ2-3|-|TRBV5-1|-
TGCGCCAGCAGCTTGGACAGCACAGATACGCAGTATTTT
CASSLDSTDTQYF
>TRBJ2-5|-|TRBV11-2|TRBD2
TGTGCCAGCAGCCCGGTGACTAGCGGGGGGTACCAAGAGACCCAGTACTTC
CASSPVTSGGYQETQYF
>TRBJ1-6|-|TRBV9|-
TGTGCCAGCAGCGTAGACCAGGGCGCTAATTCACCCCTCCACTTT
CASSVDQGANSPLHF
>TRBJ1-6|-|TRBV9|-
TGTGCCAGCAGTATGGGGGGGGATCCTAATTCACCCCTCCACTTT
CASSMGGDPNSPLHF
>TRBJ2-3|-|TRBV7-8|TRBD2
TGTGCCAGCAGCTCCACCCTAGCGGGGGAGAACACAGATACGCAGTATTTT
CASSSTLAGENTDTQYF
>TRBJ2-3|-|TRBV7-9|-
TGTGCCTCCTCCACCCCCTTCGCGTATGATACGCAGTATTTT
CASSTPFAYDTQYF
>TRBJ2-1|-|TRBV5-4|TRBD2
TGTGCCAGCAGCTTGGTCGGGAGGGCTCTTAATGAGCAGTTCTTC
CASSLVGRALNEQFF
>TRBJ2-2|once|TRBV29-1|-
TGCAGCGTTTGGGCGAACACCGGGGAGCTGTTTTTT
CSVWANTGELFF
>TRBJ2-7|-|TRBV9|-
TGTGCCAGCAGCGCTGGGATGGCCTACGAGCAGTACTTC
CASSAGMAYEQYF
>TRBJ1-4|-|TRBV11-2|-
TGTGCCAGCAGCTTAGACCCCGGGAATGAAAAACTGTTTTTT
CASSLDPGNEKLFF
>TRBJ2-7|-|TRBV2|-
TGTGCCAGCAGCCTCAACCGGGACGCGTCCTACGAGCAGTACTTC
CASSLNRDASYEQYF
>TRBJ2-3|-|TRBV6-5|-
TGTGCCAGCAGTTACTCCGGCACAGATACGCAGTATTTT
CASSYSGTDTQYF
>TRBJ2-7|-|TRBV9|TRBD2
TGTGCCAGCAGCGTGACTAGCGGTTACGAGCAGTACTTC
CASSVTSGYEQYF
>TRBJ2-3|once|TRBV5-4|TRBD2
TGTGCCAGCAGCTCCTTTACTAGCGACACAGATACGCAGTATTTT
CASSSFTSDTDTQYF
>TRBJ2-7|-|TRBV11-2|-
TGTGCCAGCCGGGATGGCCTCTCCTACGAGCAGTACTTC
CASRDGLSYEQYF
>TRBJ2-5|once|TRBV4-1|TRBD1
TGCGCCAGCAGCCTTTCGGCCGGGACAGTCCAAGAGACCCAGTACTTC
CASSLSAGTVQETQYF
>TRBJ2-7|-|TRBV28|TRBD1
TGTGCCAGCAGTCCACAGGGGCCCAGATTCTACGAGCAGTACTTC
CASSPQGPRFYEQYF
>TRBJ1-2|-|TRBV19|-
TGTGCCAGTAGTATAGCAGGGAGCAACTATGGCTACACCTTC
CASSIAGSNYGYTF
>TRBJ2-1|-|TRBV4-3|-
TGCGCCAGCAGCCAAGAACGGGCAGGGTTAGCGTTGTACAATGAGCAGTTCTTC
CASSQERAGLALYNEQFF
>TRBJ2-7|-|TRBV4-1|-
TGCGCCAGCAGCCAAGCCGGGCCCATCTACGAGCAGTACTTC
CASSQAGPIYEQYF
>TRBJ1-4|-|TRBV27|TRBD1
TGTGCCAGCAGTTTATCGACAGGGGGGGCCATTACAACTAATGAAAAACTGTTTTTT
CASSLSTGGAITTNEKLFF
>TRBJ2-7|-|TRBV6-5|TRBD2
TGTGCCAGCAGTTGGGTAGCGGGGGGCAACGACGAGCAGTACTTC
CASSWVAGGNDEQYF
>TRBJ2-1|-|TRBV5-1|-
TGCGCCAGCAGCCTTGGGGAAGTTAGCTCCTACAATGAGCAGTTCTTC
CASSLGEVSSYNEQFF
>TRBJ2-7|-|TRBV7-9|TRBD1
TGTGCCAGCAGCTGGGACAGGGGGGCTTATGGGGAGCAGTACTTC
CASSWDRGAYGEQYF
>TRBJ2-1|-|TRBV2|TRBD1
TGTGCCGGACAGGGGCTACTCTACAATGAGCAGTTCTTC
CAGQGLLYNEQFF
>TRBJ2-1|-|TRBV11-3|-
TGTGCCAGCAGCTTAGGCCCGGACCGATCGTACTACAATGAGCAGTTCTTC
CASSLGPDRSYYNEQFF
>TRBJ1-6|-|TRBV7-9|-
TGTGCCAGCAGCTTAGGCGAGGGACTGGCGGATTCACCCCTCCACTTT
CASSLGEGLADSPLHF
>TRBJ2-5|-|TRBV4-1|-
TGCGCCAGCAGCCTCCAGGATGGAGAGACCCAGTACTTC
CASSLQDGETQYF
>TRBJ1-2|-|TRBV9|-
TGTGCCAGCAGCGATGGAGGGAAGTTTGCCACCTTC
CASSDGGKFATF
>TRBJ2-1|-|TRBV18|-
TGTGCCAGCTCACCACCCCCGGGGAATGGCAATGAGCAGTTCTTC
CASSPPPGNGNEQFF
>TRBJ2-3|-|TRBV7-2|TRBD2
TGTGCCAGCAGCCTGACTAGCGGGATAATTGATACGCAGTATTTT
CASSLTSGIIDTQYF
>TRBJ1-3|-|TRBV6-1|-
TGTGCCAGCAGTACGGGATACTCTGGAAACACCATATATTTT
CASSTGYSGNTIYF